Shown below are 19 T cell receptor beta chains from a single sample sequenced in a study of cytomegalovirus exposure and HLA in healthy donors. PCR was performed using 60 Vbeta and 13 Jbeta primers. The table came from immunoSEQ multiplex PCR; TCRdb's copy has only in-frame clones and leaves some out. The table records about 160,000 clones, roughly four fifths of them present only once. The sample consisted of PBMCs. The receptors originated from a man aged 18-30 years in good health and CMV-seronegative.

The rearrangement uses TRBV7-2 and TRBJ2-7; 11 nucleotides match TRBD2. The CDR3 totals 21 residues. Germline CDR1 and CDR2: SGHTA and FQGNSA. Trimming at V came to 0 bases and at J to 4 bases, leaving 20 bases not matched to a gene. The CDR3 loop reads CASSLAPVIRLLAGVAYEQYF. The DNA of the CDR3 is TGTGCCAGCAGCTTAGCCCCCGTTATTCGCCTACTAGCGGGAGTTGCTTACGAGCAGTACTTC.

In this sample, this clone turned up many times. This chain uses TRBV19 with TRBJ1-3, with a possible D match to TRBD1 (5 bases). Trimming took 5 bases from V and 4 from J, leaving 15 bases between them. There are 15 residues in the CDR3. The germline V gene has CDR1 LNHDA and CDR2 SQIVND (reference sequence). CDR3 sequence reads: CASSPPGESGNTIYF. The CDR3 DNA sequence: TGTGCCAGTAGTCCCCCGGGGGAGAGCGGAAACACCATATATTTT. Filled out from reference TRBV19 and TRBJ1-3, the complete variable domain reads DGGITQSPKYLFRKEGQNVTLSCEQNLNHDAMYWYRQDPGQGLRLIYYSQIVNDFQKGDIAEGYSVSREKKESFPLTVTSAQKNPTAFYLCASSPPGESGNTIYFGEGSWLTVV.

The chain uses TRBV18 and TRBJ2-5; 9 positions match TRBD1. The V and J ends lost 4 bases and 2 bases, in that order; junction bases with no gene match: 2. From germline, CDR1 is KGHSH and CDR2 LQKENI. This CDR3 has 14 amino acids. The CDR3 loop is CASSQGQGQETQYF. The CDR3 nucleotides are TGTGCCAGCTCACAGGGACAGGGTCAAGAGACCCAGTACTTC.

This chain joins TRBV9 and TRBJ2-3; D unresolved. The CDR3 consists of 12 residues. Trimming cost V 4 bases and J 4 bases, with 7 bases left between them. Germline assignment: CDR1 SGDLS and CDR2 YYNGEE. The CDR3 sequence is CASSLSSDTQYF. CDR3 in DNA: TGTGCCAGCAGCCTCTCTTCAGATACGCAGTATTTT.

This clone was found a few times. The chain employs TRBV6-1 and TRBJ2-3, with TRBD2 as a possible D gene (5 bases). V was clipped by 8 bases and J by 0 bases, with 9 bases between them. This CDR3 is 13 amino acids long. Germline CDR1 MNHNS, CDR2 SASEGT. Written as DNA, the CDR3 is TGTGCCAGCGGGCTAGCTAGCACAGATACGCAGTATTTT. It encodes CASGLASTDTQYF.

V and J are TRBV7-9 and TRBJ2-7; possible D gene TRBD2, 6 bases. In germline, CDR1 is SEHNR, CDR2 FQNEAQ (reference sequence). The V end lost 5 bases, the J end lost 0 bases, and 14 bases lay between the germline ends. The CDR3 consists of 15 residues. DNA for the CDR3: TGTGCCAGCAGCCATAGCGGTGGGAGCTCCTACGAGCAGTACTTC. This translates into CASSHSGGSSYEQYF.

V is TRBV7-9 and J is TRBJ1-6; D might be TRBD1 (6 bases). CDR1 SEHNR and CDR2 FQNEAQ come from the germline V gene (reference sequence). This CDR3 is 16 amino acids long. The V end was cut by 0 bases, the J end by 3 bases, with 9 bases between. CDR3 protein: CASSLARQVYNSPLHF. CDR3 in DNA: TGTGCCAGCAGCTTAGCCCGACAGGTCTATAATTCACCCCTCCACTTT.

This chain joins TRBV20-1 and TRBJ2-1; D uncertain. From germline, CDR1 is DFQATT and CDR2 SNEGSKA (reference sequence). This CDR3 is built from 11 residues. V lost 5 bases and J 2 bases, leaving 4 bases between the germline ends. The CDR3 loop reads CSAEPYNEQFF. CDR3 sequence (DNA): TGCAGTGCTGAGCCCTACAATGAGCAGTTCTTC.

This clone has more than one count but fewer than ten. The chain links TRBV10-1 to TRBJ2-2; D may be TRBD2 (7 bases). CDR1 and CDR2 (germline): WNHNN, SYGVQD (reference sequence). Trimming stripped 6 bases from V and 4 bases from J, with 18 bases between. This CDR3 has 16 amino acids. The CDR3 DNA reads as TGCGCCAGCAGGCGGGGGCAGACCCGATCCACCGGGGAGCTGTTTTTT. It codes for CASRRGQTRSTGELFF.

This clone was detected once. J is TRBJ1-1 and V is TRBV7-2; D perhaps matches TRBD1 (5 bases). Deletions cut 2 bases from V and 1 base from J, with 11 bases between. The CDR3 contains 15 residues. Germline V gene data show CDR1 as SGHTA and CDR2 as FQGNSA. CDR3 protein: CASSLSGPSNTEAFF. Written as DNA, the CDR3 is TGTGCCAGCAGCTTATCAGGGCCCTCGAACACTGAAGCTTTCTTT.

This chain joins TRBV7-2 and TRBJ2-5; TRBD2 agrees at 9 bases. V trimming: 6 bases; J trimming: 1 base; junction bases outside the gene matches: 15. CDR1 is SGHTA, CDR2 FQGNSA, per germline. The CDR3 contains 18 residues. CDR3 amino acids: CASSPRLVGAGGQETQYF. The CDR3 coding sequence is TGTGCCAGCAGTCCCCGGTTGGTCGGAGCGGGAGGCCAAGAGACCCAGTACTTC.

This clone occurred a few times. This chain connects TRBV19 to TRBJ1-2; 7 bases line up with TRBD1. The CDR3 contains 14 residues. Per germline, CDR1 LNHDA and CDR2 SQIVND (reference sequence). The ends lost 3 bases at V and 3 bases at J; junction bases unmatched: 4. CDR3 amino acids: CASSILGQDYGYTF. Here the CDR3 DNA reads TGTGCCAGTAGTATCCTTGGACAGGACTATGGCTACACCTTC.

This chain joins TRBV7-2 and TRBJ2-2; 10 nucleotides agree with TRBD2. The V and J ends lost 0 bases and 7 bases, in that order; junction bases with no gene match: 11. The CDR3 runs 18 residues. Germline V CDR1 and CDR2: SGHTA, FQGNSA. The CDR3 reads CASSLAPPSGSGGGELFF. CDR3 DNA sequence: TGTGCCAGCAGCTTAGCCCCTCCTAGCGGGAGTGGTGGCGGGGAGCTGTTTTTT.

The chain couples TRBV6-1 to TRBJ1-1, with 7 bases that match TRBD1. The V gene's germline CDR1 is MNHNS and CDR2 SASEGT. J lost 2 bases, V lost 4 bases, and 7 bases had no gene match. The CDR3 spans 15 residues. This CDR3 is CASSARQGYNTEAFF. Written as DNA, the CDR3 is TGTGCCAGCAGTGCGCGACAGGGCTATAACACTGAAGCTTTCTTT.

The V gene is TRBV7-9, the J gene TRBJ2-2; 7 positions match TRBD1. Germline lookup yields CDR1 SEHNR and CDR2 FQNEAQ (reference sequence). Trimming at V came to 5 bases and at J to 0 bases, leaving 6 bases not matched to a gene. The CDR3 runs to 16 residues. CDR3 coding DNA: TGTGCCAGCAGCGGGGGAGACAGGGCGAACACCGGGGAGCTGTTTTTT. As protein: CASSGGDRANTGELFF.

This clone was seen a single time. This sequence joins TRBV25-1 and TRBJ2-2, with D possibly TRBD1 on 6 matching bases. Trimming cost V 2 bases and J 4 bases, with 17 bases left between them. The CDR3 spans 17 residues. Germline V gives CDR1 MGHDK, CDR2 SYGVNS. Here the CDR3 DNA reads TGTGCCAGCAGTGAAGGGGTCTGGGGGCCGAGCACCGGGGAGCTGTTTTTT. Amino acids: CASSEGVWGPSTGELFF. Full variable domain (rest looked up from reference TRBV25-1 and TRBJ2-2): EADIYQTPRYLVIGTGKKITLECSQTMGHDKMYWYQQDPGMELHLIHYSYGVNSTEKGDLSSESTVSRIRTEHFPLTLESARPSHTSQYLCASSEGVWGPSTGELFFGEGSRLTVL.

The CDR3 nucleotides are TGTGCCAGTAGTATGGGACAAGGGGAGACCCAGTACTTC. Encoded protein: CASSMGQGETQYF. The rearrangement uses TRBV19 and TRBJ2-5; maybe TRBD1 (6 bases). This CDR3 has 13 amino acids. V lost 3 bases and J lost 5, with 10 bases in between. CDR1 and CDR2 from the germline V gene are LNHDA and SQIVND (reference sequence).

As to this clone: This CDR3 fails to terminate in the conserved phenylalanine or tryptophan, so it likely reflects a read error. The DNA is omitted, as the CDR3 cannot be located on it reliably, and the CDR3 follows TCRdb's listing. This chain connects TRBV30 to TRBJ2-7; the D call TRBD2 from the table was never checked on the DNA. The CDR3 has 12 amino acids, counting both end residues. CDR1 and CDR2 (germline): GTSNPN, SVGIG (reference sequence). CDR3 amino acids: CACGLGAGLPIG.

The J gene is TRBJ2-1, the V gene TRBV7-8, with 15 bases that match TRBD2. This CDR3 has 16 amino acids. V was clipped by 4 bases and J by 7 bases; unmatched bases: 5. Germline V lookup: CDR1 SGHVS, CDR2 FQNEAQ. This CDR3 is CASSSPGTSGRNEQFF. Here the CDR3 DNA reads TGTGCCAGCAGCTCCCCCGGGACTAGCGGGAGGAATGAGCAGTTCTTC.